This entry features one T cell receptor (beta chain) sequence. CDR1 and CDR2 from the germline V gene are SEHNR and FQNEAQ (reference sequence). V was cut by 1 base and J by 7 bases, with 10 bases left in between. The CDR3 has 13 amino acids. This sample stems from a study of blood T cell repertoires in COVID-19. Produced via immunoSEQ multiplex PCR; TCRdb's table is partial and in-frame only. Of more than 110,000 clones listed, approximately 83% are singletons. The source is a woman aged 55 to 70 with acute or convalescent COVID-19. Sequenced material: peripheral blood. This chain links TRBV7-9 with TRBJ1-2; D might be TRBD1 (5 bases). The CDR3 DNA reads as TGTGCCAGCAGCTTAGTCCAGGGCTCTGGCTACACCTTC. Its protein product is CASSLVQGSGYTF.